This T cell receptor beta chain is from a study of tumor-infiltrating lymphocytes in primary liver carcinoma. As for the study in general: Between about 4 and 10 cm across, the tumors were all of stage T1-T3 N0M0.

Trimming left V 5 bases short and J 3 bases short, with 11 bases between. Germline CDR1 reads SGHAT; CDR2 reads FQNNGV. The CDR3 runs to 13 residues. This clonotype was observed at least ten times. The blood RNA (from unsorted whole blood) was obtained, and germline DNA was also extracted. Patients had chronic HBV infection and were treatment-naive. The investigators made TCR beta cDNA from 400 to 500 ng total RNA, using a constant-region primer. Three rounds of nested multiplex PCR with slightly modified ARM-PCR produced TCR beta libraries. Amplification in the first two PCR rounds was performed using TRBV1-TRBV30 forward primers and a C-beta reverse primer for 10 cycles each. TCRdb reprocessed the multiplex PCR reads with MiXCR, giving one entry per CDR3 protein. This table has about 180,000 distinct CDR3 sequences, about 60% appearing once.

The source is a man aged 35 to 55 with primary liver carcinoma and hepatitis B virus infection. The sequencing input was peripheral blood. The chain couples TRBV11-2 to TRBJ2-7; D is unclear. The CDR3 region is CASSPAGYYEQYF. The CDR3, as DNA: TGTGCCAGCAGCCCCGCCGGGTACTACGAGCAGTACTTC.